The 15 T cell receptor beta chains presented below share a single source sample, sequenced in a study of Ad26.COV2.S vaccination and SARS-CoV-2 variants. Repertoires were generated with immunoSEQ multiplex PCR, while TCRdb's copy carries only in-frame clones and drops some. This table holds approximately 480,000 clones, approximately 88% found once. This sample's treatment: roughly 19 received Ad26.COV2.S at low or high dose, single or two shots; about five received placebo; per-sample allocation not given. Samples were taken on day 63 after the first vaccine or placebo injection. The sample in question was peripheral blood, obtained in a trial of Ad26.COV2.S vaccine versus placebo. All receptors derive from a person aged 18-65 years who received the Ad26.COV2.S COVID-19 vaccine or a placebo.

The rearrangement uses TRBV23-1 and TRBJ1-1; D uncertain. TRBV23-1 is designated an ORF whose function remains uncertain. CDR3 length equals 17 residues. The V end lost 0 bases, the J end lost 1 base, and 15 bases lay between the germline ends. The CDR3 DNA follows: TGCGCCAGCAGTCAATCATTTCGGGGTGCGTCGAACACTGAAGCTTTCTTT. It codes for CASSQSFRGASNTEAFF.

The chain is built from TRBV5-1 and TRBJ2-1, with TRBD2 matching 12 bases. The germline V gene encodes CDR1 SGHRS and CDR2 YFSETQ. With 0 bases clipped from V and 5 bases from J, the junction kept 6 bases outside the gene matches. The length of the CDR3 is 17 residues. The CDR3 sequence: CASSLATSGRYDNEQFF. For the CDR3, the DNA is TGCGCCAGCAGCTTGGCCACTAGCGGGAGGTACGACAATGAGCAGTTCTTC.

The J gene is TRBJ1-5, the V gene TRBV28, with D maybe TRBD1 (5 bases). Germline CDR1 and CDR2: MDHEN and SYDVKM. Trimming took 10 bases from V and 6 from J, leaving 22 bases between them. This CDR3 spans 15 amino acids. CDR3 nucleotide sequence: TGTGCCACCCAAGGGGAGGGGAGAGGTGGTCAGCCCCAGCATTTT. Protein product: CATQGEGRGGQPQHF. Full variable domain (missing parts from reference TRBV28 and TRBJ1-5): DVKVTQSSRYLVKRTGEKVFLECVQDMDHENMFWYRQDPGLGLRLIYFSYDVKMKEKGDIPEGYSVSREKKERFSLILESASTNQTSMYLCATQGEGRGGQPQHFGDGTRLSIL.

In this sample, this clone turned up once. The J gene is TRBJ2-1, the V gene TRBV9, with a weak D call TRBD2 (7 bases). Germline values: CDR1 SGDLS, CDR2 YYNGEE. V shed 0 bases and J shed 9 bases, with 16 bases lying between them. This CDR3 has 15 residues. The DNA of the CDR3 is TGTGCCAGCAGCGTAGTGGGGGCCCGGGGGGCTGAGCAGTTCTTC. Its protein product is CASSVVGARGAEQFF.

The rearrangement uses TRBV7-2 and TRBJ2-7, with 9 positions matching TRBD1. This CDR3 spans 20 amino acids. The V gene end was trimmed by 0 bases and the J gene end by 1 base; junction bases not matched to a gene: 16. In germline, CDR1 is SGHTA, CDR2 FQGNSA. In nucleotides, the CDR3 is TGTGCCAGCAGCTTAGCCCCACGGGACAGGGTTTTTCGGGCTTCCTACGAGCAGTACTTC. Protein: CASSLAPRDRVFRASYEQYF.

The rearrangement joins TRBV12-3 or TRBV12-4 to TRBJ2-1; no firm D call. This CDR3 spans 12 amino acids. With 1 base removed from V and 12 bases from J, the gap between germline ends came to 10 bases. For the CDR3, the DNA is TGTGCCAGCAGTTTAGGCCTAGGTGCGCAGTTCTTC. This translates into CASSLGLGAQFF.

The rearrangement joins TRBV4-3 to TRBJ2-3, with unresolved D. Germline-derived CDR1 and CDR2 are LGHNA and YSLEER. Trimming pared 0 bases from V and 3 bases from J, leaving 13 bases between. The CDR3 totals 16 residues. The CDR3 protein is CASSQDPGLGTDTQYF. CDR3 nucleotides: TGCGCCAGCAGCCAAGATCCCGGGCTAGGGACAGATACGCAGTATTTT.

This chain uses TRBV6-6 with TRBJ2-1, with TRBD2 as a possible D gene (6 bases). The CDR3 consists of 14 residues. The germline gives CDR1 MNHNY, CDR2 SVGAGI (reference sequence). V shed 4 bases and J shed 4 bases, with 11 bases lying between them. The CDR3 DNA is TGTGCCAGCAGTTCATCAGGACTATACAATGAGCAGTTCTTC. This encodes CASSSSGLYNEQFF.

The chain joins TRBV30 to TRBJ2-5; 9 positions match TRBD1. V lost 5 bases to trimming and J lost 2 bases; unmatched junction nucleotides: 9. Germline CDR1 and CDR2: GTSNPN and SVGIG (reference sequence). The length of the CDR3 is 15 residues. Here the CDR3 reads CAWGRGQGSQETQYF. Here the CDR3 DNA reads TGTGCCTGGGGGAGAGGACAGGGGAGTCAAGAGACCCAGTACTTC.

This chain joins TRBV5-1 and TRBJ1-5; no clear D gene. The CDR3 has 15 residues. V shed 4 bases and J shed 0 bases, with 11 bases lying between them. Germline V gene sequence: CDR1 SGHRS, CDR2 YFSETQ. CDR3 in amino acids: CASSHEPGSNQPQHF. CDR3 sequence (DNA): TGCGCCAGCAGCCATGAACCGGGTAGCAATCAGCCCCAGCATTTT. Based on the CDR3 plus reference TRBV5-1 and TRBJ1-5, the full variable domain is KAGVTQTPRYLIKTRGQQVTLSCSPISGHRSVSWYQQTPGQGLQFLFEYFSETQRNKGNFPGRFSGRQFSNSRSEMNVSTLELGDSALYLCASSHEPGSNQPQHFGDGTRLSIL.

This chain uses TRBV10-3 with TRBJ2-1; 8 nucleotides match TRBD2. CDR1 and CDR2 from the germline V gene are ENHRY and SYGVKD. The CDR3 covers 14 residues. V trimming: 2 bases; J trimming: 8 bases; junction bases outside the gene matches: 5. The CDR3 here is CAISEPGTSDEQFF. Here the CDR3 DNA reads TGTGCCATCAGTGAGCCCGGGACTAGTGATGAGCAGTTCTTC.

The chain combines TRBV5-4 with TRBJ1-3; 7 positions match TRBD1. From germline, CDR1 is SGHNT and CDR2 YYREEE (reference sequence). CDR3 length: 15 amino acids. With V trimmed by 2 bases and J by 4 bases, 6 bases remained unmatched. CDR3 DNA: TGTGCCAGCAGCTTTACCGGGACAGCCGGAAACACCATATATTTT. Its translation: CASSFTGTAGNTIYF.

This chain connects TRBV3-1 (or the pseudogene TRBV3-2) to TRBJ1-3, with 9 bases aligning to TRBD1. CDR1 and CDR2 from the germline V gene are LGHDT and YNNKEL (reference sequence). This CDR3 comprises 14 residues. Trimming removed 6 bases from V and 4 bases from J; junction bases left unmatched: 4. The CDR3 DNA follows: TGTGCCAGCAGACTCGGACAGGGGGGAAACACCATATATTTT. Protein product: CASRLGQGGNTIYF.

This chain links TRBV5-5 with TRBJ1-5; 10 bases align to TRBD1. The CDR3 loop spans 18 amino acids. With 2 bases clipped from V and 0 bases from J, the junction kept 8 bases outside the gene matches. Germline loops: CDR1 SGHKS, CDR2 YYEKEE (reference sequence). CDR3 region: CASSFEGQGSYSNQPQHF. As DNA, the CDR3 is TGTGCCAGCAGCTTTGAGGGACAGGGGTCCTATAGCAATCAGCCCCAGCATTTT.

The chain has TRBV19 and TRBJ2-1, with 8 positions matching TRBD1. The CDR3 is 17 amino acids. The V gene's germline CDR1 is LNHDA and CDR2 SQIVND (reference sequence). The V and J ends lost 3 bases and 1 base, in that order; junction bases with no gene match: 8. DNA for the CDR3: TGTGCCAGTAGTATCCGGACCGGGACAGGTTCCTACAATGAGCAGTTCTTC. Amino acids: CASSIRTGTGSYNEQFF.